This T cell receptor (beta chain) is from a study of T cells in Graves' hyperthyroidism and ophthalmopathy. This clonotype was recorded many times. The CDR3 regions of TCR beta were amplified from RNA transcripts. Carried out on the TCR CDR3, a first-round RT-PCR used the HTBI primer set. TCRdb re-analysed the multiplex PCR reads in MiXCR, keeping a single row per CDR3 protein. The sample records roughly 260,000 distinct CDR3 sequences, 13% to 15% being singletons. The CDR3 has 14 amino acids. Germline loops: CDR1 MNHEY, CDR2 SMNVEV (reference sequence). With 6 bases removed from V and 1 base from J, the gap between germline ends came to 12 bases.

The origin of this receptor is a woman in her thirties or forties with Graves' hyperthyroidism that later progressed to Graves' ophthalmopathy. V usage is TRBV27 and J usage is TRBJ1-1, with a tentative D call TRBD1 (5 bases). Sequenced: blood. The CDR3 sequence is CASRVVRANTEAFF. The CDR3 nucleotides are TGTGCCAGCAGGGTGGTCAGGGCGAACACTGAAGCTTTCTTT.